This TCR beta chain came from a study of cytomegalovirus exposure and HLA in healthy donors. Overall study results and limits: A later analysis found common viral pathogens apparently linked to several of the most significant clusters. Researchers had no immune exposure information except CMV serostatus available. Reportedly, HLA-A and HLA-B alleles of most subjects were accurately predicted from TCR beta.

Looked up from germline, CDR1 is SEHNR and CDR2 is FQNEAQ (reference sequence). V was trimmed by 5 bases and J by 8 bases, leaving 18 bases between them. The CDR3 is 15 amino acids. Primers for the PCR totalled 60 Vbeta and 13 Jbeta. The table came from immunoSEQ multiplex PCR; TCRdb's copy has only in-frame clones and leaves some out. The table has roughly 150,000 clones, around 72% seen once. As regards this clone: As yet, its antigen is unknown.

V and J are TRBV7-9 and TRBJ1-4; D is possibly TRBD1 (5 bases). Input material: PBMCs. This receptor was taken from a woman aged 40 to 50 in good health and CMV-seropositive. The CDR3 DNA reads TGTGCCAGCAGCCTAAGTCTTGGGGCTGGGGAAAAACTGTTTTTT. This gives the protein CASSLSLGAGEKLFF.